The entry below describes one T cell receptor beta chain. cDNA came from approximately 0.5 to 1 ug RNA primed by random hexamers. From the immunoSEQ multiplex PCR reads, TCRdb called clonotypes with MiXCR, one entry per CDR3 protein. Of about 250,000 distinct CDR3 sequences in the sample, around 93% were seen once. Multiple sclerosis controls were treatment-naive patients with stable or active relapsing-remitting disease. The data belong to a study of CD8 T cells in Susac syndrome. Looked up from germline, CDR1 is SQVTM and CDR2 is ANQGSEA. The CDR3 is made up of 12 amino acids. Trimming shortened V by 8 bases and J by 1 base, and 11 bases separated the two germline ends.

The J gene is TRBJ1-2, the V gene TRBV29-1; D is ambiguous. This receptor was taken from a human donor with multiple sclerosis. The sample consisted of CD4+ T cells from PBMCs. The CDR3 DNA sequence: TGCAGCAGCCTAGAGGGTAACTATGGCTACACCTTC. Its protein is CSSLEGNYGYTF.